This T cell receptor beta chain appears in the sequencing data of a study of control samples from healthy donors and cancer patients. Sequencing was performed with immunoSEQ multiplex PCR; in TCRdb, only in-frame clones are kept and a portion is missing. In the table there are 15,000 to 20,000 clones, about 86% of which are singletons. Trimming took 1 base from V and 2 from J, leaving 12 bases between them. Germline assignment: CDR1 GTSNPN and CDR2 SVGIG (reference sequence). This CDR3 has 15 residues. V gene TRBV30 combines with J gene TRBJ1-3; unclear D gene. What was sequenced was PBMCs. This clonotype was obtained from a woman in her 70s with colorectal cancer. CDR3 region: CAWSGMGSTGNTIYF. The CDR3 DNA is TGTGCCTGGAGTGGCATGGGGTCCACTGGAAACACCATATATTTT.